Following are 9 T cell receptor beta chains from one sample sequenced in a study of blood T cell repertoires in COVID-19. Repertoires were generated with immunoSEQ multiplex PCR, while TCRdb's copy carries only in-frame clones and drops some. This table has about 230,000 clones, 88% appearing once. The sequenced sample consisted of PBMCs or T cells enriched from blood (not recorded which). The receptors stem from a young woman who had been exposed to COVID-19.

This clone has more than one count but fewer than ten. The V call is TRBV25-1, the J call TRBJ1-5; D perhaps matches TRBD1 (5 bases). Trimming stripped 3 bases from V and 7 bases from J, with 10 bases between. The CDR3 runs to 13 residues. The germline V gene encodes CDR1 MGHDK and CDR2 SYGVNS. As DNA, the CDR3 is TGTGCCAGCAGTGATAGGGGAGGGCAGCCCCAGCATTTT. Translation gives CASSDRGGQPQHF.

Notes on this clone: This CDR3 is also generated by other DNA sequences in the sample. The chain couples TRBV6-5 to TRBJ1-1; the D is unclear. V was cut by 6 bases and J by 6 bases, with 8 bases left in between. Germline assignment: CDR1 MNHEY and CDR2 SVGAGI. The CDR3 sequence is 11 residues long. The CDR3 spells CASSLGPEAFF. For the CDR3, the DNA is TGTGCCAGCAGCCTTGGCCCTGAAGCTTTCTTT.

The chain combines TRBV29-1 with TRBJ1-1; 9 nucleotides line up with TRBD1. Germline V gene sequence: CDR1 SQVTM, CDR2 ANQGSEA. This CDR3 is built from 15 residues. The junction had 10 bases not matched to a gene; V was cut back by 6 bases and J by 2 bases. The CDR3 nucleotides are TGCAGCGTCGGGAAGGGACAGGGCCTCAACACTGAAGCTTTCTTT. Translated, it gives CSVGKGQGLNTEAFF.

Details on this clone: The sample contains more than one DNA sequence encoding this CDR3. V and J are TRBV7-9 and TRBJ1-1; a weak D match, TRBD1 (6 bases). Germline V gives CDR1 SEHNR, CDR2 FQNEAQ (reference sequence). V was trimmed by 0 bases and J by 8 bases, leaving 7 bases between them. The CDR3 runs to 12 residues. CDR3 nucleotide sequence: TGTGCCAGCAGCTTAGCTGGGACAGAAGCTTTCTTT. Translated, it gives CASSLAGTEAFF. Full variable domain (outside the CDR3, taken from reference TRBV7-9 and TRBJ1-1): DTGVSQNPRHKITKRGQNVTFRCDPISEHNRLYWYRQTLGQGPEFLTYFQNEAQLEKSRLLSDRFSAERPKGSFSTLEIQRTEQGDSAMYLCASSLAGTEAFFGQGTRLTVV.

This clone showed up just once. CDR3 loop: CASSIRTSGTQYF. The CDR3 DNA sequence: TGTGCCAGTAGTATAAGGACAAGTGGGACCCAGTACTTC. The V gene is TRBV19, the J gene TRBJ2-5, with D possibly matching TRBD1 (5 bases). Germline V CDR1 and CDR2: LNHDA, SQIVND (reference sequence). The CDR3 loop spans 13 amino acids. The ends were cut back, 2 bases at V and 7 bases at J, with 11 bases in the middle.

The count of this clone is one. The chain joins TRBV11-2 to TRBJ2-5; 8 bases are a match to TRBD1. Germline V CDR1 and CDR2: SGHAT, FQNNGV. This CDR3 has 15 amino acids. V was clipped by 3 bases and J by 5 bases; unmatched bases: 8. Here the CDR3 reads CASSLSGGVGETQYF. The CDR3 nucleotides are TGTGCCAGCAGCTTGTCAGGGGGCGTAGGGGAGACCCAGTACTTC.

The chain couples TRBV18 to TRBJ1-4; 10 positions agree with TRBD1. The V gene's germline CDR1 is KGHSH and CDR2 LQKENI. V lost 5 bases and J lost 3; bases outside the gene matches: 6. This CDR3 is built from 16 residues. As DNA, the CDR3 is TGTGCCAGCTCAAGAGGGGACAGGGGTCCTAATGAAAAACTGTTTTTT. This codes for CASSRGDRGPNEKLFF.

The chain carries TRBV5-1 and TRBJ2-1, with 11 positions matching TRBD2. CDR1 is SGHRS and CDR2 is YFSETQ in the germline V gene. This CDR3 comprises 16 residues. Losses at the gene ends were 7 bases for V and 4 bases for J; bases not matched to a gene: 10. CDR3 sequence: CASALRLAGRYNEQFF. The CDR3 DNA is TGCGCCAGCGCCCTTAGACTAGCGGGACGATACAATGAGCAGTTCTTC.

The V gene is TRBV18, the J gene TRBJ2-7; D might be TRBD2 (7 bases). CDR1 is KGHSH, CDR2 LQKENI, per germline. V was pared by 2 bases and J by 6 bases, with 11 bases between. The CDR3 contains 13 residues. CDR3 nucleotide sequence: TGTGCCAGCTCACCAGGAGGGGGGGCCGAGCAGTACTTC. Protein product: CASSPGGGAEQYF.